The 4 T cell receptor beta chains below all came from one sample that was sequenced in a study of PD-1 blockade in classical Hodgkin lymphoma. Repertoires were generated with immunoSEQ multiplex PCR, while TCRdb's copy carries only in-frame clones and drops some. The table records some 14,000 clones, roughly 75% of them present only once. All patients relapsed after autologous stem cell transplantation, and brentuximab vedotin exposure varied. The sample here was peripheral blood mononuclear cells (PBMCs), taken at baseline. The receptors come from a human donor with classical Hodgkin lymphoma.

The V and J genes are TRBV11-2 and TRBJ1-1; tentative D call: TRBD1 (5 bases). V lost 1 base and J 9 bases, leaving 15 bases between the germline ends. Germline V gene lookup returns CDR1 SGHAT and CDR2 FQNNGV. The CDR3 loop spans 14 amino acids. The DNA for the CDR3 is TGTGCCAGCAGCTTAGCAGGGTCGAACCTGAAAGCTTTCTTT. Amino acids: CASSLAGSNLKAFF.

This clone was picked up a small number of times. The J gene is TRBJ2-1, the V gene TRBV18, with TRBD2 identical over 8 bases. From germline, CDR1 is KGHSH and CDR2 LQKENI. This CDR3 is 15 amino acids long. The ends lost 2 bases at V and 7 bases at J; junction bases unmatched: 7. CDR3 protein: CASSPAPGLGNEQFF. The CDR3 DNA reads TGTGCCAGCTCACCAGCCCCGGGACTAGGTAATGAGCAGTTCTTC.

This chain links TRBV7-2 with TRBJ2-1, with D perhaps matching TRBD2 (6 bases). The ends were cut back, 1 base at V and 10 bases at J, with 8 bases in the middle. The CDR3 runs 12 residues. Germline CDR1 is SGHTA and CDR2 is FQGNSA. DNA for the CDR3: TGTGCCAGCAGCTTAGAGGCGGGAGAGCAGTTCTTC. It codes for CASSLEAGEQFF.

V is TRBV5-1 and J is TRBJ2-1; TRBD1 matches at 9 bases. Germline-derived CDR1 and CDR2 are SGHRS and YFSETQ. V lost 7 bases and J lost 6; bases outside the gene matches: 8. The CDR3 is 14 amino acids. In nucleotides, the CDR3 is TGCGCCAGCCGGAAGTGGACAGGGGCCAATGAGCAGTTCTTC. It specifies CASRKWTGANEQFF.